Shown below are 13 T cell receptor beta chains from a single sample sequenced in a study of T cells after yellow fever vaccination. TCRdb recomputed calls from the 5' RACE reads with MiXCR, one row per CDR3 protein. This table holds 150,000 to 200,000 distinct CDR3 sequences, 11% found once. Here the sequenced sample was CD8+ T cells sorted from PBMCs, taken 15 days after the yellow fever booster vaccination. The receptors come from a man between 18 and 35 years old who received the YFV17D yellow fever vaccine.

This clonotype has ten or more counts. V is TRBV10-3 and J is TRBJ2-1; no clear D gene. V lost 0 bases and J 8 bases, leaving 14 bases between the germline ends. Germline V lookup: CDR1 ENHRY, CDR2 SYGVKD. The CDR3 sequence is 15 residues long. The DNA for the CDR3 is TGTGCCATCAGTGAGTCGATCCAGAGGAAGGATGAGCAGTTCTTC. It is translated as CAISESIQRKDEQFF.

This clonotype was counted a few times. The chain joins TRBV20-1 to TRBJ2-1, with 10 bases matching TRBD2. Germline trimming cut 4 bases from V and 9 bases from J; bases unmatched to any gene: 6. From germline, CDR1 is DFQATT and CDR2 SNEGSKA (reference sequence). This CDR3 is built from 13 residues. The CDR3 bases are TGCAGTGCTATACGGGGACTAGCGATTGAGCAGTTCTTC. This encodes CSAIRGLAIEQFF.

V and J are TRBV19 and TRBJ2-7; a weak D match, TRBD1 (6 bases). The germline CDR1 and CDR2 sequences are LNHDA and SQIVND (reference sequence). The CDR3 covers 13 residues. The germline V and J ends were trimmed by 2 bases and 4 bases, with 9 bases remaining between them. CDR3 sequence reads: CASSIRQGYEQYF. CDR3 nucleotides: TGTGCCAGTAGTATAAGGCAGGGGTACGAGCAGTACTTC.

This clonotype occurred a few times. V and J are TRBV6-6 and TRBJ1-5; a weak D match, TRBD1 (6 bases). The CDR3 is 14 residues long. The ends were cut back, 4 bases at V and 3 bases at J, with 10 bases in the middle. CDR1 is MNHNY, CDR2 SVGAGI, per germline (reference sequence). CDR3 sequence (DNA): TGTGCCAGCAGTTTCAGACAGGTCAATCAGCCCCAGCATTTT. It codes for CASSFRQVNQPQHF.

The chain uses TRBV5-1 and TRBJ2-1; D may be TRBD1 (6 bases). This CDR3 has 15 amino acids. Germline lookup yields CDR1 SGHRS and CDR2 YFSETQ. Trimming removed 0 bases from V and 6 bases from J, with 13 bases in between. The CDR3 loop reads CASSLGDMYPNEQFF. CDR3 coding DNA: TGCGCCAGCAGCTTGGGGGACATGTACCCCAATGAGCAGTTCTTC.

V usage is TRBV27 and J usage is TRBJ2-5; tentatively, D is TRBD2 (7 bases). Trimming shortened V by 3 bases and J by 5 bases, and 10 bases separated the two germline ends. CDR1 and CDR2 (germline): MNHEY, SMNVEV (reference sequence). CDR3 size: 13 residues. CDR3 residues: CASSFGGPETQYF. DNA of the CDR3: TGTGCCAGCAGTTTCGGGGGGCCGGAGACCCAGTACTTC.

The genes are TRBV14 and TRBJ2-3; no definite D call. CDR1 and CDR2 from the germline V gene are SGHDN and FVKESK. The CDR3 totals 15 residues. V was trimmed by 2 bases and J by 4 bases, leaving 13 bases between them. The CDR3 reads CASSQTSRQADTQYF. The DNA of the CDR3 is TGTGCCAGCAGCCAAACTTCCCGGCAGGCAGATACGCAGTATTTT.

There are a few counts of this clonotype. V gene TRBV10-3 combines with J gene TRBJ2-2; 7 nucleotides line up with TRBD1. Germline-derived CDR1 and CDR2 are ENHRY and SYGVKD. Losses at the gene ends were 5 bases for V and 6 bases for J; bases not matched to a gene: 6. The CDR3 contains 14 residues. The DNA of the CDR3 is TGTGCCATCAGTCTGACAGGGAATCCCGGGGAGCTGTTTTTT. This translates into CAISLTGNPGELFF.

The chain has TRBV6-2 or TRBV6-3 and TRBJ2-6; no reliable D call. Trimming left V 2 bases short and J 0 bases short, with 11 bases between. The CDR3 extends over 17 amino acids. The germline V gene encodes CDR1 MNHEY and CDR2 SVGEGT. The CDR3 region has the DNA TGTGCCAGCAGTTACAGCTCCGGAAGCTCTGGGGCCAACGTCCTGACTTTC. Its protein is CASSYSSGSSGANVLTF.

This clonotype was picked up many times. V gene TRBV4-2 combines with J gene TRBJ2-7, with D possibly TRBD1 on 5 matching bases. V dropped 0 bases and J dropped 6 bases, with 15 bases sitting between them. CDR1 is LGHNA and CDR2 is YNFKEQ in the germline V gene. The CDR3 runs to 15 residues. CDR3 coding DNA: TGTGCCAGCAGCCAAGAGGGTGTAGGGGTCGGCGAGCAGTACTTC. This sequence encodes CASSQEGVGVGEQYF.

This clonotype has just a few counts. This chain links TRBV10-3 with TRBJ2-3; D possibly corresponds to TRBD1 (6 bases). The germline CDR1 and CDR2 sequences are ENHRY and SYGVKD. The CDR3 is 16 amino acids. V was trimmed by 6 bases and J by 2 bases, leaving 18 bases between them. The CDR3 nucleotides are TGTGCCATCAGGGTCGACAGGATCTTCTTCACAGATACGCAGTATTTT. It translates to CAIRVDRIFFTDTQYF.

This clonotype was detected only a few times. The chain couples TRBV5-1 to TRBJ2-3, with 12 bases aligning to TRBD2. J lost 7 bases, V lost 6 bases, and 15 bases had no gene match. The CDR3 is 17 amino acids. CDR1 and CDR2 (germline): SGHRS, YFSETQ. This chain's CDR3 is CASTFVYLAGGPYTQYF. CDR3 DNA sequence: TGCGCCAGCACGTTCGTTTACCTAGCGGGGGGGCCCTATACGCAGTATTTT.

The sample holds many counts of this clonotype. The chain has TRBV20-1 and TRBJ2-7, with a tentative D call TRBD1 (5 bases). Germline-derived CDR1 and CDR2 are DFQATT and SNEGSKA (reference sequence). The CDR3 loop spans 13 amino acids. With 0 bases removed from V and 5 bases from J, the gap between germline ends came to 11 bases. Here the CDR3 DNA reads TGCAGTGCTAGAGATACCAGGGATAACGAGCAGTACTTC. Translating gives CSARDTRDNEQYF.